The 5 T cell receptor beta chains below all came from one sample that was sequenced in a study of T cells in women clearing cervical HPV infection. Profiling relied on immunoSEQ multiplex PCR, and the TCRdb table lists in-frame clones only, not all of them. The listing records fewer than 25,000 clones. The sequenced sample consisted of blood buffy coat. The receptor set was obtained from a woman aged 18-69 years with a cervical HPV16 infection that either progressed to CIN3+ or cleared (not recorded which).

Worth noting for this clone: The read finishes 3 residues shy of the CDR3 end, and the germline J gene is used to complete it. The rearrangement uses TRBV13 and TRBJ2-5; D is undetermined. Trimming pared 1 base from V and 4 bases from J, leaving 7 bases between. Per the germline V gene, CDR1 is PRHDT and CDR2 is FYEKMQ (reference sequence). There are 13 residues in the CDR3. The chain's CDR3 is CASSLDRGETQYF. The sequenced CDR3 bases are TGTGCCAGCAGCTTAGACAGAGGAGAGACC.

A remark on this clone: The read ends 3 residues early relative to the CDR3; the germline J gene fills the gap. The chain recombines TRBV29-1 with TRBJ1-1; D gene ambiguous. Trimming removed 0 bases from V and 6 bases from J, with 11 bases in between. The CDR3 sequence is 13 residues long. Germline V CDR1 and CDR2: SQVTM, ANQGSEA. This CDR3 reads CSVEEVWAAEAFF. CDR3 DNA, as far as it was read: TGCAGCGTTGAAGAGGTATGGGCTGCTGAA.

A remark on this clone: The read falls 3 residues short of the CDR3 end, and the missing part is taken from the germline J gene. The chain is built from TRBV11-2 and TRBJ2-1; 9 nucleotides match TRBD2. CDR1 is SGHAT, CDR2 FQNNGV, per germline. The CDR3 is made up of 14 amino acids. V lost 2 bases, J lost 8 bases, and 4 bases stayed unmatched. The sequenced CDR3 bases are TGTGCCAGCAGCTTATGGCGGGGGGGCCATGAG. Translated, it gives CASSLWRGGHE. In full, the CDR3 is CASSLWRGGHEQFF.

The CDR3 region is CASSDSGGSSYNEQFF. CDR3 DNA, as far as it was read: TGTGCCAGCAGTGACTCTGGCGGGTCTTCCTACAATGAG. J is TRBJ2-1 and V is TRBV6-4, with TRBD2 as a possible D gene (5 bases). From the germline J gene comes the end of the CDR3, since the read stops 3 residues before it. This CDR3 region has 16 residues. Germline V CDR1 and CDR2: MRHNA, SNTAGT. V gave up 0 bases and J gave up 1 base, with 10 bases separating them.

Concerning this clone: The read ends 3 residues early relative to the CDR3; the germline J gene fills the gap. V usage is TRBV4-2 and J usage is TRBJ2-1; TRBD2 might be the D (6 bases). The germline CDR1 and CDR2 sequences are LGHNA and YNFKEQ. V dropped 4 bases and J dropped 2 bases, with 24 bases sitting between them. This CDR3 region has 19 residues. CDR3 bases read: TGTGCCAGCAGCCCGTTGTGGGGGGTTGCACGGCGACCCTACAATGAG. Its translation: CASSPLWGVARRPYNE. The entire CDR3 sequence reads CASSPLWGVARRPYNEQFF.